These 21 T cell receptor beta chains were sequenced from one sample in a study of blood T cell repertoires in COVID-19. The assay was immunoSEQ multiplex PCR, and TCRdb's table has in-frame clones only and misses some. The data show some 9,300 clones, with around 84% seen just once and roughly 10% held by the top ten. Sample: peripheral blood. The receptors derive from a human donor in a cohort sampled during active COVID-19.

The chain recombines TRBV30 with TRBJ1-5, with 9 bases lining up with TRBD1. The ends lost 1 base at V and 6 bases at J; junction bases unmatched: 7. CDR3 size: 15 residues. Germline values: CDR1 GTSNPN, CDR2 SVGIG (reference sequence). This CDR3 is CAWSGKTGGSQPQHF. The CDR3 nucleotides are TGTGCCTGGAGTGGGAAAACAGGGGGCAGTCAGCCCCAGCATTTT.

DNA for the CDR3: TGTGCCACCAGCACCGGGACTAGCGGGGTGGATGAGCAGTTCTTC. Translation: CATSTGTSGVDEQFF. V is TRBV15 and J is TRBJ2-1; 13 nucleotides align to TRBD2. Germline values: CDR1 LNHNV, CDR2 YYDKDF (reference sequence). The CDR3 spans 15 residues. J gave up 8 bases and V 4 bases, and 5 bases lay outside the gene matches.

CDR3 protein: CASSMGQVRSGANVLTF. The CDR3 coding sequence is TGTGCCAGCAGCATGGGACAGGTTCGCTCTGGGGCCAACGTCCTGACTTTC. The chain uses TRBV5-8 and TRBJ2-6; TRBD1 agrees at 8 bases. The CDR3 extends over 17 amino acids. In germline, CDR1 is SGHTS, CDR2 YDEGEE. Trimming removed 4 bases from V and 0 bases from J; junction bases left unmatched: 6.

This clone was counted only a few times. CDR3: CATGQENTGELFF. Written as DNA, the CDR3 is TGTGCCACCGGCCAGGAGAACACCGGGGAGCTGTTTTTT. This chain links TRBV2 with TRBJ2-2, with no clear D. The CDR3 has 13 amino acids. Germline V gene data show CDR1 as SNHLY and CDR2 as FYNNEI. V gave up 10 bases and J gave up 1 base, with 10 bases separating them.

The gene calls are TRBV10-3 and TRBJ2-3; 8 bases line up with TRBD1. J was trimmed by 3 bases and V by 7 bases; bases with no gene match: 9. Per germline, CDR1 ENHRY and CDR2 SYGVKD. The CDR3 is 15 residues long. The CDR3 reads CAITSGQGGTDTQYF. CDR3 in DNA: TGTGCCATCACCTCCGGACAGGGTGGGACAGATACGCAGTATTTT.

V usage is TRBV28 and J usage is TRBJ1-5; D is ambiguous. Trimming took 3 bases from V and 7 from J, leaving 7 bases between them. This CDR3 contains 12 residues. Per the germline V gene, CDR1 is MDHEN and CDR2 is SYDVKM. CDR3 loop: CASSFVGQPQHF. The CDR3 nucleotides are TGTGCCAGCAGTTTTGTTGGCCAGCCCCAGCATTTT.

This chain uses TRBV3-1 (or the pseudogene TRBV3-2) with TRBJ1-5; D unresolved. Germline lookup yields CDR1 LGHDT and CDR2 YNNKEL (reference sequence). V gave up 1 base and J gave up 1 base, with 8 bases separating them. The CDR3 is 15 residues long. The CDR3 region has the DNA TGTGCCAGCAGCCAAGCTACAGAAAGCAATCAGCCCCAGCATTTT. It codes for CASSQATESNQPQHF.

The J gene is TRBJ2-2, the V gene TRBV2; possibly TRBD1 for D (5 bases). The CDR3 loop spans 13 amino acids. Trimming stripped 10 bases from V and 4 bases from J, with 13 bases between. CDR1 is SNHLY, CDR2 FYNNEI, per germline. The CDR3 DNA reads as TGTGCCATAGACAGACGCGGCACCGGGGAGCTGTTTTTT. It yields the protein CAIDRRGTGELFF.

The DNA for the CDR3 is TGTGCCAGCTCACTAACCGAGAGTCGAAATGGCGGGGAGCTGTTTTTT. Its protein is CASSLTESRNGGELFF. V usage is TRBV18 and J usage is TRBJ2-2; the D is unclear. The germline CDR1 and CDR2 sequences are KGHSH and LQKENI. The V end lost 4 bases, the J end lost 7 bases, and 19 bases lay between the germline ends. This CDR3 region has 16 residues. Full variable domain (remainder filled in from reference TRBV18 and TRBJ2-2): NAGVMQNPRHLVRRRGQEARLRCSPMKGHSHVYWYRQLPEEGLKFMVYLQKENIIDESGMPKERFSAEFPKEGPSILRIQQVVRGDSAAYFCASSLTESRNGGELFFGEGSRLTVL.

The chain combines TRBV12-3 or TRBV12-4 with TRBJ2-1, with a tentative D call TRBD2 (5 bases). This CDR3 spans 13 amino acids. V gave up 5 bases and J gave up 8 bases, with 13 bases separating them. Here the CDR3 DNA reads TGTGCCAGCAGTGCAGGAGGAGGCCATGAGCAGTTCTTC. It translates to CASSAGGGHEQFF.

The chain uses TRBV5-6 and TRBJ2-2, with D possibly matching TRBD2 (7 bases). The V end lost 0 bases, the J end lost 5 bases, and 11 bases lay between the germline ends. Germline V CDR1 and CDR2: SGHDT, YYEEEE. The CDR3 extends over 15 amino acids. This chain's CDR3 is CASSLEGGRTGELFF. The CDR3 bases are TGTGCCAGCAGCTTGGAGGGGGGGCGAACCGGGGAGCTGTTTTTT.

V gene TRBV7-8 combines with J gene TRBJ2-7; no clear D gene. V shed 5 bases and J shed 0 bases, with 8 bases lying between them. Germline-derived CDR1 and CDR2 are SGHVS and FQNEAQ. This CDR3 comprises 13 residues. The CDR3 coding sequence is TGTGCCAGCAGCCCAGACACCTCCTACGAGCAGTACTTC. Protein: CASSPDTSYEQYF.

The chain couples TRBV6-2 or TRBV6-3 to TRBJ1-5; TRBD1 aligns across 8 bases. Losses at the gene ends were 5 bases for V and 3 bases for J; bases not matched to a gene: 12. The CDR3 extends over 17 amino acids. Germline V gene lookup returns CDR1 MNHEY and CDR2 SVGEGT. CDR3 protein: CASSHTAGTGHNQPQHF. The CDR3, as DNA: TGTGCCAGCAGTCACACCGCCGGGACAGGACACAATCAGCCCCAGCATTTT.

The V call is TRBV28, the J call TRBJ1-1; possibly TRBD1 for D (5 bases). The ends were cut back, 4 bases at V and 0 bases at J, with 15 bases in the middle. In germline, CDR1 is MDHEN, CDR2 SYDVKM. CDR3 size: 16 residues. CDR3 sequence (DNA): TGTGCCAGCAGTTCGCGACAGATTTCAATGAACACTGAAGCTTTCTTT. It encodes CASSSRQISMNTEAFF.

In DNA, the CDR3 is TGTGCCAGCAGCTTAGGTCGGGGGGTCGGGCGGTACTTC. Translation: CASSLGRGVGRYF. This chain uses TRBV13 with TRBJ2-4, with TRBD2 matching 7 bases. J was trimmed by 15 bases and V by 0 bases; bases with no gene match: 8. CDR1 is PRHDT and CDR2 is FYEKMQ in the germline V gene (reference sequence). CDR3 length: 13 amino acids.

A single count supports this clone. The chain recombines TRBV2 with TRBJ1-4; 7 nucleotides line up with TRBD1. Germline trimming cut 5 bases from V and 5 bases from J; bases unmatched to any gene: 8. The germline CDR1 and CDR2 sequences are SNHLY and FYNNEI. This CDR3 is built from 15 residues. In DNA form, the CDR3 reads TGTGCCAGCAGTTACCGACAGGGAGGAAATGAAAAACTGTTTTTT. This gives the protein CASSYRQGGNEKLFF.

The chain recombines TRBV10-1 with TRBJ2-3, with D possibly being TRBD2 (7 bases). Germline loops: CDR1 WNHNN, CDR2 SYGVQD (reference sequence). The CDR3 length is 14 residues. V lost 6 bases and J lost 0, with 10 bases in between. In nucleotides, the CDR3 is TGCGCCAGCAGGGGGGGGGCCAGCACAGATACGCAGTATTTT. Translating it yields CASRGGASTDTQYF.

This clone turned up a few times. The J gene is TRBJ1-3, the V gene TRBV27; 9 bases are a match to TRBD1. V trimming: 6 bases; J trimming: 9 bases; junction bases outside the gene matches: 3. CDR1 is MNHEY, CDR2 SMNVEV, per germline (reference sequence). CDR3 length equals 12 residues. The CDR3 DNA sequence: TGTGCCAGCAGGGACAGGGGTGGCACCATATATTTT. Protein product: CASRDRGGTIYF.

The gene calls are TRBV7-2 and TRBJ2-5; D is possibly TRBD2 (6 bases). V was shortened by 5 bases and J by 4 bases, with 14 bases between the two germline ends. Germline V gives CDR1 SGHTA, CDR2 FQGNSA. The CDR3 is 14 amino acids. The DNA of the CDR3 is TGTGCCAGCAGCCGCGGCGGGGCAGGAGAGACCCAGTACTTC. Translation: CASSRGGAGETQYF.

This chain uses TRBV28 with TRBJ2-2, with D possibly TRBD2 on 5 matching bases. CDR1 MDHEN and CDR2 SYDVKM come from the germline V gene. The CDR3 sequence is 14 residues long. V was trimmed by 3 bases and J by 6 bases, leaving 11 bases between them. In nucleotides, the CDR3 is TGTGCCAGCAGTTTCCCCCTAGCCCCCGGGGAGCTGTTTTTT. Its protein is CASSFPLAPGELFF. The whole variable domain, filled in from reference TRBV28 and TRBJ2-2, reads DVKVTQSSRYLVKRTGEKVFLECVQDMDHENMFWYRQDPGLGLRLIYFSYDVKMKEKGDIPEGYSVSREKKERFSLILESASTNQTSMYLCASSFPLAPGELFFGEGSRLTVL.

The V and J genes are TRBV11-3 and TRBJ1-2; D perhaps matches TRBD1 (5 bases). This CDR3 is 14 amino acids long. V lost 5 bases and J 6 bases, leaving 16 bases between the germline ends. The germline V gene encodes CDR1 SGHNT and CDR2 YENEEA. The CDR3 bases are TGTGCCAGCAGCCGAATCAGGGATGATGATGGCTACACCTTC. Its translation: CASSRIRDDDGYTF.